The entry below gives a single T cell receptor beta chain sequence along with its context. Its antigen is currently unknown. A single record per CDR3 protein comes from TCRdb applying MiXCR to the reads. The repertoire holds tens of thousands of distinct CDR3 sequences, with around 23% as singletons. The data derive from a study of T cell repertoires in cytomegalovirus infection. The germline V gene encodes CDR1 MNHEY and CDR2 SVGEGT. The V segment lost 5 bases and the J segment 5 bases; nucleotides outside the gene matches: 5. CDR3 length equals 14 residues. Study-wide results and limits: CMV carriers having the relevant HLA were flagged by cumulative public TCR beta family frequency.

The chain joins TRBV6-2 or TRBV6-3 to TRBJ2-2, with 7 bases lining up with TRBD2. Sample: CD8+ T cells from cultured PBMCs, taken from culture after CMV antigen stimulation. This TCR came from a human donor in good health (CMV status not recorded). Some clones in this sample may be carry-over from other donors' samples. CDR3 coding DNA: TGTGCCAGCAGTCCTATACTAGCGACCGGGGAGCTGTTTTTT. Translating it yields CASSPILATGELFF.